These 19 T cell receptor beta chains were all obtained from the same sample, sequenced in a study of cytomegalovirus exposure and HLA in healthy donors. Produced via immunoSEQ multiplex PCR; TCRdb's table is partial and in-frame only. The sample shows tens of thousands of clones, 80% to 90% of them seen only once. Specimen: PBMCs. These receptors came from a woman younger than 30 in good health and CMV-seropositive.

This rearrangement joins TRBV4-2 to TRBJ1-1, with 7 bases matching TRBD1. J was trimmed by 4 bases and V by 0 bases; bases with no gene match: 14. CDR3 size: 18 residues. Per the germline V gene, CDR1 is LGHNA and CDR2 is YNFKEQ. Written as DNA, the CDR3 is TGTGCCAGCAGCCAAGAGTCCGAGAGGGGGCGGGTTCGCACTGAAGCTTTCTTT. It is translated as CASSQESERGRVRTEAFF.

V usage is TRBV5-6 and J usage is TRBJ1-6, with 7 positions matching TRBD1. The germline V gene has CDR1 SGHDT and CDR2 YYEEEE. The V and J ends lost 6 bases and 9 bases, in that order; junction bases with no gene match: 12. CDR3 length: 15 residues. The CDR3 nucleotides read TGTGCCAGCACCCTACTCACAGGGGTAGGTTCACCCCTCCACTTT. Translation gives CASTLLTGVGSPLHF.

The rearrangement joins TRBV11-2 to TRBJ2-1; 11 nucleotides align to TRBD2. CDR3 length: 18 amino acids. Trimming took 3 bases from V and 3 from J; bases not matched to a gene: 10. Per the germline V gene, CDR1 is SGHAT and CDR2 is FQNNGV. Written as DNA, the CDR3 is TGTGCCAGCAGCTTTGGGACTAGCGGAGAGCAATTCTACAATGAGCAGTTCTTC. It translates to CASSFGTSGEQFYNEQFF.

The chain carries TRBV11-2 and TRBJ1-5; TRBD1 matches at 9 bases. The CDR3 covers 16 residues. The V gene's germline CDR1 is SGHAT and CDR2 FQNNGV. V gave up 4 bases and J gave up 0 bases; unmatched junction bases: 4. The CDR3 is CASSWTGEYSNQPQHF. DNA of the CDR3: TGTGCCAGCAGCTGGACAGGGGAATATAGCAATCAGCCCCAGCATTTT.

The CDR3, as DNA: TGCGCCAGCATCCGGGACTTTAATATGGCTAATTCCTACGAGCAGTACTTC. It is translated as CASIRDFNMANSYEQYF. The J gene is TRBJ2-7, the V gene TRBV23-1; D possibly corresponds to TRBD2 (6 bases). TRBV23-1 is sorted into the ORF group, with uncertain function. The V and J ends lost 7 bases and 1 base respectively, with 23 bases between them. The CDR3 is 17 amino acids.

The V gene is TRBV2, the J gene TRBJ2-4, with TRBD2 identical over 9 bases. Germline V gene lookup returns CDR1 SNHLY and CDR2 FYNNEI. The ends lost 0 bases at V and 1 base at J; junction bases unmatched: 13. The CDR3 length is 20 residues. In DNA, the CDR3 is TGTGCCAGCAGTGAAGCCACCAATATAGGCGGGGGGGCGGCCAAAAACATTCAGTACTTC. Translating it yields CASSEATNIGGGAAKNIQYF.

The CDR3 sequence is CASSLLVQGERGYTF. Here the CDR3 DNA reads TGTGCCAGCAGCTTGTTAGTACAGGGAGAACGTGGCTACACCTTC. The chain employs TRBV5-5 and TRBJ1-2; the D gene is possibly TRBD1 (6 bases). The CDR3 sequence is 15 residues long. The V end lost 1 base, the J end lost 7 bases, and 17 bases lay between the germline ends. CDR1 and CDR2 (germline): SGHKS, YYEKEE (reference sequence).

The V and J genes are TRBV30 and TRBJ2-2; no clear D. The V end lost 4 bases, the J end lost 4 bases, and 13 bases lay between the germline ends. Germline V gene lookup returns CDR1 GTSNPN and CDR2 SVGIG (reference sequence). The CDR3 has 14 amino acids. The CDR3 DNA follows: TGTGCCTGGACCCGATCTTATAGCACCGGGGAGCTGTTTTTT. Amino acids: CAWTRSYSTGELFF.

This chain uses TRBV6-5 with TRBJ2-7; 8 nucleotides agree with TRBD2. V was pared by 6 bases and J by 6 bases, with 10 bases of the junction left unmatched. This CDR3 spans 14 amino acids. Germline V gene sequence: CDR1 MNHEY, CDR2 SVGAGI. CDR3 loop: CASSNGAGAGEQYF. In DNA form, the CDR3 reads TGTGCCAGCAGCAACGGAGCGGGAGCCGGCGAGCAGTACTTC.

This clone has just a few counts. The V call is TRBV6-5, the J call TRBJ2-3; TRBD1 is a possible D gene (5 bases). Per germline, CDR1 MNHEY and CDR2 SVGAGI. This CDR3 comprises 15 residues. V lost 1 base and J lost 3, with 11 bases in between. The CDR3, as DNA: TGTGCCAGCAGTTACTTAGGAGCAGGGACAGATACGCAGTATTTT. It specifies CASSYLGAGTDTQYF.

This rearrangement joins TRBV28 to TRBJ1-1, with TRBD1 matching over 10 bases. The V and J ends lost 5 bases and 6 bases, in that order; junction bases with no gene match: 9. This CDR3 has 15 amino acids. Per the germline V gene, CDR1 is MDHEN and CDR2 is SYDVKM. CDR3 loop: CASSTSGQGMAEAFF. CDR3 nucleotide sequence: TGTGCCAGCAGTACCTCGGGACAGGGGATGGCTGAAGCTTTCTTT.

For the CDR3, the DNA is TGTGCCAGCAGCCGACAGGGGTATCAGCCCCAGCATTTT. It codes for CASSRQGYQPQHF. J is TRBJ1-5 and V is TRBV7-6; 8 positions agree with TRBD1. Trimming took 5 bases from V and 5 from J; bases not matched to a gene: 2. This CDR3 has 13 residues. CDR1 is SGHVS, CDR2 FNYEAQ, per germline.

The chain recombines TRBV18 with TRBJ2-2; possible D gene TRBD2, 5 bases. This CDR3 contains 14 residues. Germline assignment: CDR1 KGHSH and CDR2 LQKENI. V gave up 1 base and J gave up 7 bases, with 10 bases separating them. CDR3: CASSPLSRDGELFF. The CDR3 DNA reads as TGTGCCAGCTCACCACTGAGTCGGGACGGGGAGCTGTTTTTT.

This chain links TRBV4-1 with TRBJ1-2; TRBD1 matches 7 bases. The CDR3 runs to 15 residues. Germline V gene sequence: CDR1 MGHRA, CDR2 YSYEKL. The V and J ends lost 4 bases and 6 bases, in that order; junction bases with no gene match: 11. CDR3: CASSRTGESKDGYTF. The CDR3 DNA sequence: TGCGCCAGCAGCCGTACAGGGGAGAGTAAGGATGGCTACACCTTC.

This clone was picked up a small number of times. This chain connects TRBV30 to TRBJ2-7; 7 positions agree with TRBD2. Germline lookup yields CDR1 GTSNPN and CDR2 SVGIG (reference sequence). V lost 2 bases, J lost 0 bases, and 7 bases stayed unmatched. The CDR3 is 15 residues long. The CDR3 loop reads CAWSPVGRNSYEQYF. CDR3 bases: TGTGCCTGGAGTCCAGTCGGGAGGAACTCCTACGAGCAGTACTTC.

This rearrangement joins TRBV6-6 to TRBJ1-3, with D unresolved. This CDR3 has 15 amino acids. The germline V gene encodes CDR1 MNHNY and CDR2 SVGAGI (reference sequence). V dropped 0 bases and J dropped 3 bases, with 9 bases sitting between them. CDR3 bases: TGTGCCAGCAGTTACTCGAGCGATCTTGGAAACACCATATATTTT. It specifies CASSYSSDLGNTIYF.

Note on this clone: The junction departs from the called germline gene at one end, perhaps through a read error. The chain carries TRBV7-7 and TRBJ2-5; 8 positions agree with TRBD2. CDR3 length: 14 residues. The germline V gene encodes CDR1 SSHAT and CDR2 FNYEAQ (reference sequence). CDR3 coding DNA: TGTGCTAGCAGCCGCGGACTAGCAACAGAGGCCCAGTACTTC. It encodes CASSRGLATEAQYF.

The V call is TRBV19, the J call TRBJ1-5, with D unresolved. Germline lookup yields CDR1 LNHDA and CDR2 SQIVND (reference sequence). CDR3 length: 15 amino acids. Trimming removed 5 bases at V and 3 bases at J, with 14 bases between. DNA of the CDR3: TGTGCCAGTAGTCATAAGTGGAGTCCCAATCAGCCCCAGCATTTT. This codes for CASSHKWSPNQPQHF.

This chain connects TRBV4-1 to TRBJ1-5, with D maybe TRBD1 (5 bases). Trimming cost V 0 bases and J 9 bases, with 12 bases left between them. From germline, CDR1 is MGHRA and CDR2 YSYEKL. CDR3 size: 14 residues. CDR3 sequence (DNA): TGCGCCAGCAGCCAAGATTCCCAGGGATGGCCCCAGCATTTT. Its translation: CASSQDSQGWPQHF.